This T cell receptor (beta chain) was captured by sequencing in a study of shared clonotypes between healthy human individuals. In the original workflow: In the immunoSEQ data, sequences were junction-only and lacked quality scores, so filtering differed. Only in-frame clones appear in the TCRdb table, and some are missing; sequencing was by immunoSEQ multiplex PCR. Clone size and the V and J calls come from that table; the DNA yielded D and trimming. The table shows millions of clones, with about 93% occurring only once. This CDR3 has 19 amino acids. Germline loops: CDR1 SGHAT, CDR2 FQNNGV. V was cut by 0 bases and J by 1 base, with 21 bases left in between. CD8 cells regarded as naive lacked CD45RO, were positively chosen for CCR7, and omitted terminally differentiated effector memory CD45RA+ cells.

This receptor was taken from a man aged 18 to 29 in good health. Some clones in this sample may be carry-over from other donors' samples. Material for sequencing was naive CD8+ T cells from PBMCs. The rearrangement links TRBV11-2 to TRBJ2-5; D possibly uses TRBD1 or TRBD2 (5 bases each). For the CDR3, the DNA is TGTGCCAGCAGCTTAGAGTCGGAGAGAAGGCCGGGACCCCAAGAGACCCAGTACTTC. Protein: CASSLESERRPGPQETQYF.